This T cell receptor (beta chain) appears in the sequencing data of a study of blood T cell repertoires in COVID-19. CDR1 is ENHRY, CDR2 SYGVKD, per germline. The CDR3 contains 13 residues. The junction had 6 bases not matched to a gene; V was cut back by 7 bases and J by 5 bases. Repertoires were generated with immunoSEQ multiplex PCR, while TCRdb's copy carries only in-frame clones and drops some. The repertoire holds roughly 380,000 clones, with approximately 89% as singletons. The sequence derives from a woman aged 40 to 50 with COVID-19, enrolled during active disease. The chain is built from TRBV10-3 and TRBJ1-1; TRBD1 matches 8 bases. The specimen was peripheral blood. The CDR3 nucleotides read TGTGCCATCACCCAGGGGGCGAGAACTGAAGCTTTCTTT. Translation: CAITQGARTEAFF.